This T cell receptor (beta chain) stems from a study of identical twins. TCRdb analysed the 5' RACE reads with MiXCR anew, one entry per CDR3 protein. The sample lists under 1 million distinct CDR3 sequences, 9% to 15% occurring once. The study, taken as a whole, reports: A lower insertion count was a feature of abundant cord blood beta clonotypes, with no such feature in memory repertoires. Out-of-frame alpha sequences common to twins exhibited an excess of low generation probability. Where beta out-of-frame sequences were concerned, excess twin sharing was weaker.

V gave up 1 base and J gave up 7 bases, with 7 bases separating them. Germline V gene data show CDR1 as LGHDT and CDR2 as YNNKEL (reference sequence). This CDR3 region has 12 residues. Points on this clonotype: Antigen unknown.

The sample was also linked to a second study, of yellow fever vaccine responses in identical twins. As reported in that work: Twins' vaccine T cell response reportedly seemed partly convergent, partly personalized.

V is TRBV3-1 and J is TRBJ2-5, with D unresolved. The material sequenced was PBMCs. The clonotype comes from a woman aged 18-29 years in good health. The CDR3 protein is CASSQAKGTQYF. The CDR3 DNA reads as TGTGCCAGCAGCCAAGCAAAGGGGACCCAGTACTTC.